The source of this TCR beta chain is a study of T cells in Graves' hyperthyroidism and ophthalmopathy. Study-level points and caveats: Most thyroid clonotypes expanded above 0.001 were also detected in blood.

Uncontrolled infection, other autoimmune disease, pregnancy or lactation disqualified patients from enrolment. Diagnoses were made from clinical symptoms, serum measures (thyroxine and TRAb), thyroid ultrasound and orbital computed tomography. Trimming pared 7 bases from V and 3 bases from J, leaving 13 bases between. From germline, CDR1 is MDHEN and CDR2 SYDVKM. The CDR3 is 13 amino acids. This clonotype was seen at least ten times. Its target is not known. Amplification yielded TCR beta CDR3 regions, with RNA transcripts as the source. TCR CDR3 underwent first-round RT-PCR with the HTBI primer set. In TCRdb, the multiplex PCR reads were re-called with MiXCR into one record per CDR3 protein. The data contain about 290,000 distinct CDR3 sequences, about 13% of them singletons.

What was sequenced was blood. The clonotype comes from a woman aged 40 to 55 with Graves' hyperthyroidism. This chain connects TRBV28 to TRBJ2-7, with D uncertain. CDR3 nucleotides: TGTGCCAGCAACACCGCAGGCTACTACGAGCAGTACTTC. It translates to CASNTAGYYEQYF. Full variable domain (missing parts from reference TRBV28 and TRBJ2-7): DVKVTQSSRYLVKRTGEKVFLECVQDMDHENMFWYRQDPGLGLRLIYFSYDVKMKEKGDIPEGYSVSREKKERFSLILESASTNQTSMYLCASNTAGYYEQYFGPGTRLTVT.